Given below is one T cell receptor beta chain in context. Its antigen is currently unknown. These data belong to a study of cytomegalovirus exposure and HLA in healthy donors. Notes on the study in general: Of the V segments, some could not be distinguished, including TRBV6-2 and TRBV6-3, and were excluded. Common viral pathogens were later found to be apparently linked to several of the most significant clusters.

The germline V gene has CDR1 KGHSH and CDR2 LQKENI. The CDR3 has 15 residues. Trimming cost V 3 bases and J 5 bases, with 16 bases left between them. The study ran its PCR with 60 Vbeta and 13 Jbeta primers. Here immunoSEQ multiplex PCR was the method, and the copy in TCRdb shows in-frame clones only, minus some. The repertoire holds 170,000 or so clones, with just under 80% as singletons. The source is a woman between 50 and 59 years old in good health and CMV-seropositive. The gene calls are TRBV18 and TRBJ1-1, with D possibly matching TRBD1 (6 bases). Sequenced: PBMCs. This chain's CDR3 is CASSPRTVQDTEAFF. CDR3 sequence (DNA): TGTGCCAGCTCACCTCGGACAGTTCAGGATACTGAAGCTTTCTTT.